This is a list of T cell receptor beta chains from one sample in a study of CD4+ T cells in melanoma. Repertoires were generated with immunoSEQ multiplex PCR, while TCRdb's copy carries only in-frame clones and drops some. Of roughly 54,000 clones in the sample, roughly nine tenths were seen once. The sequencing input was peripheral blood. The receptor source for this set is a human donor with melanoma. The CDR3 runs from the conserved cysteine through the conserved F or W. D genes are given only for firm matches. Expanded clones get a size class; other rows say once, few or many, or leave the size out.

D	V	size	J	CDR3	DNA
.	TRBV30	.	TRBJ1-2	CAWGRHTF	TGTGCCTGGGGCCGTCACACCTTC
TRBD2	TRBV11-3	.	TRBJ2-1	CASSMTGLAGGLEQFF	TGTGCCAGCAGCATGACGGGACTAGCGGGGGGCCTAGAGCAGTTCTTC
TRBD1	TRBV30	.	TRBJ2-2	CAWSVLAGTVANTGELFF	TGTGCCTGGAGTGTACTCGCCGGGACAGTCGCGAACACCGGGGAGCTGTTTTTT
.	TRBV28	.	TRBJ1-5	CASSLGGRGDSQPQHF	TGTGCCAGCAGTTTAGGGGGACGGGGGGATAGTCAGCCCCAGCATTTT
TRBD1	TRBV7-2	.	TRBJ1-2	CASSLGGQVSGYTF	TGTGCCAGCAGCTTAGGAGGACAGGTCTCTGGCTACACCTTC
.	TRBV7-3	.	TRBJ2-1	CASSSPGHDEQFF	TGTGCCAGCAGCTCGCCGGGACACGATGAGCAGTTCTTC
.	TRBV5-4	once	TRBJ1-1	CASSFDGNTEAFF	TGTGCCAGCAGCTTTGACGGGAACACTGAAGCTTTCTTT
.	TRBV2	once	TRBJ2-3	CASRGRFTDTQYF	TGTGCCAGCAGAGGGCGCTTCACAGATACGCAGTATTTT
TRBD2	TRBV7-2	.	TRBJ2-3	CASSLGLAGGRGTDTQYF	TGTGCCAGCAGCCTAGGGTTAGCGGGGGGGCGGGGCACAGATACGCAGTATTTT
.	TRBV7-2	.	TRBJ2-7	CASSLAGDEQYF	TGTGCCAGCAGCTTAGCGGGGGACGAGCAGTACTTC
.	TRBV20-1	.	TRBJ2-2	CSAPYTGELFF	TGCAGTGCTCCCTATACCGGGGAGCTGTTTTTT
.	TRBV5-1	once	TRBJ1-3	CASSLEAGVYGNTIYF	TGCGCCAGCAGCTTGGAGGCAGGGGTTTATGGAAACACCATATATTTT
.	TRBV5-1	.	TRBJ2-7	CASSLDRYEQYF	TGCGCCAGCAGCTTAGACCGATACGAGCAGTACTTC
.	TRBV5-8	.	TRBJ1-4	CASSLGRRLNEKLFF	TGTGCCAGCAGCTTGGGCAGGCGCCTAAATGAAAAACTGTTTTTT
TRBD1	TRBV6-5	.	TRBJ2-3	CASSYSAGGGRDTQYF	TGTGCCAGCAGTTACTCGGCAGGGGGTGGTAGAGATACGCAGTATTTT